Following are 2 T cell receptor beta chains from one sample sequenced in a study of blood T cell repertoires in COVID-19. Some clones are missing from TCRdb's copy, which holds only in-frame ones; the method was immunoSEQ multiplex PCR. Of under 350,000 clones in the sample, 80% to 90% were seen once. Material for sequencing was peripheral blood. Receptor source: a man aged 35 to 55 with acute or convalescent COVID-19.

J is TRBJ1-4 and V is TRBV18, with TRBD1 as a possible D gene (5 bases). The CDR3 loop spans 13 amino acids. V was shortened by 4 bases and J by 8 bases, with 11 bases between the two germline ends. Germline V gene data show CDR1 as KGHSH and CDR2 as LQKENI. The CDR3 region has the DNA TGTGCCAGCTCACTCGGTAGGGGAGAAAAACTGTTTTTT. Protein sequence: CASSLGRGEKLFF.

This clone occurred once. The CDR3 here is CASKLTGAYEQYF. CDR3 nucleotide sequence: TGTGCCAGTAAACTAACGGGAGCCTACGAGCAGTACTTC. This sequence joins TRBV19 and TRBJ2-7; possible D gene TRBD2, 6 bases. The CDR3 length is 13 residues. Trimming shortened V by 7 bases and J by 2 bases, and 12 bases separated the two germline ends. Germline-derived CDR1 and CDR2 are LNHDA and SQIVND (reference sequence).